The table lists the clone carrying this T cell receptor (beta chain) with a few counts. The antigen is unknown. The CDR3 is 13 amino acids. With V trimmed by 4 bases and J by 8 bases, 5 bases remained unmatched. CDR1 and CDR2 (germline): SGHRS, YFSETQ. The sample is drawn from a study of T cells in Graves' hyperthyroidism and ophthalmopathy. Broader study findings: Blood also contained most expanded thyroid clonotypes above 0.001.

Amplified regions were TCR beta CDR3 sequences from RNA transcripts. Researchers ran a first-round RT-PCR on the TCR CDR3 using the HTBI primer set. Each CDR3 protein gets one entry after TCRdb re-called the multiplex PCR reads with MiXCR. Among fewer than 600,000 distinct CDR3 sequences listed, 13% to 15% were seen once. Diagnostic decisions used clinical symptoms, serum thyroxine and TRAb, thyroid ultrasound and orbital computed tomography. The sequenced material came from blood. This receptor was identified in a woman in her forties with Graves' hyperthyroidism. J is TRBJ1-2 and V is TRBV5-1; the match to TRBD1 covers 10 bases. The CDR3 DNA is TGCGCCAGCAGCAGGGGACAGGGGAACGGCTACACCTTC. This codes for CASSRGQGNGYTF.